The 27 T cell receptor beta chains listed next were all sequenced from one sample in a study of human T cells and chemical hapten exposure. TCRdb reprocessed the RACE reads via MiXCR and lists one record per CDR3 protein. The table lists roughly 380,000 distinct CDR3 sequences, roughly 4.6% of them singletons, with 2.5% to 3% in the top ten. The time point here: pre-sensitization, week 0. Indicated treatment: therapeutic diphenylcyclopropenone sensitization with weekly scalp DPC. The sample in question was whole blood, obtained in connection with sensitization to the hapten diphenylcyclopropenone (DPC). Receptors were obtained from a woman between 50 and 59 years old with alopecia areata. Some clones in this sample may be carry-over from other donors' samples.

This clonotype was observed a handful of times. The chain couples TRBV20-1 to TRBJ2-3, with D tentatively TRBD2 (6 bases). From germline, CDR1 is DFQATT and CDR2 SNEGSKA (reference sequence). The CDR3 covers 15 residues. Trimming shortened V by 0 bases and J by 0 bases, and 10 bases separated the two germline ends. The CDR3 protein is CSARDTGTSTDTQYF. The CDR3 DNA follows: TGCAGTGCTAGAGATACCGGGACTAGCACAGATACGCAGTATTTT.

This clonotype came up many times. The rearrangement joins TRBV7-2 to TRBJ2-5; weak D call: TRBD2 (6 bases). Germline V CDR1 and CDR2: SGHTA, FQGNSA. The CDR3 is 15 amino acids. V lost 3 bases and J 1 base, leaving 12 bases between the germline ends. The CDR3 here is CASSLGAGFQETQYF. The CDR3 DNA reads TGTGCCAGCAGCTTGGGAGCGGGCTTCCAAGAGACCCAGTACTTC.

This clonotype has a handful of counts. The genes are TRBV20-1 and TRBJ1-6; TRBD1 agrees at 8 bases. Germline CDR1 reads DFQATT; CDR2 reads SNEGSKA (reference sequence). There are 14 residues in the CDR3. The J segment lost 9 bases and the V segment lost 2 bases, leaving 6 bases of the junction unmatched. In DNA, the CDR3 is TGCAGTGCTAGACCCCATACAGGGGGTTCACCCCTCCACTTT. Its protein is CSARPHTGGSPLHF.

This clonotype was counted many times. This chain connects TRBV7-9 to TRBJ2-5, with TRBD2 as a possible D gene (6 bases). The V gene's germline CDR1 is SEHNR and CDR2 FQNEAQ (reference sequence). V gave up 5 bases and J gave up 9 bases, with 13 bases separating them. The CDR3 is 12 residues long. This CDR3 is CASSTRGEAQYF. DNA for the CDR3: TGTGCCAGCAGCACCCGCGGGGAGGCCCAGTACTTC.

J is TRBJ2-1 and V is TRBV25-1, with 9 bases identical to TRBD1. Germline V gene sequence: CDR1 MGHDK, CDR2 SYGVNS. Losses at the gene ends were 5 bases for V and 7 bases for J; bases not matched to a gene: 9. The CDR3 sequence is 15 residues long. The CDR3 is CASSSGDRERNEQFF. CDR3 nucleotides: TGTGCCAGCAGTTCGGGGGACAGGGAAAGAAATGAGCAGTTCTTC. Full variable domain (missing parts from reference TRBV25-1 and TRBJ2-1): EADIYQTPRYLVIGTGKKITLECSQTMGHDKMYWYQQDPGMELHLIHYSYGVNSTEKGDLSSESTVSRIRTEHFPLTLESARPSHTSQYLCASSSGDRERNEQFFGPGTRLTVL.

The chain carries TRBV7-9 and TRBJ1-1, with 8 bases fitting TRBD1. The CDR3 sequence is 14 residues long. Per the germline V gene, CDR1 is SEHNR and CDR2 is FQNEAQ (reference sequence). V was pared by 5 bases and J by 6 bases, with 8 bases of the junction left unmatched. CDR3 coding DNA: TGTGCCAGCAGCGCACAGGGGGTCAGTTCTGAAGCTTTCTTT. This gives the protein CASSAQGVSSEAFF.

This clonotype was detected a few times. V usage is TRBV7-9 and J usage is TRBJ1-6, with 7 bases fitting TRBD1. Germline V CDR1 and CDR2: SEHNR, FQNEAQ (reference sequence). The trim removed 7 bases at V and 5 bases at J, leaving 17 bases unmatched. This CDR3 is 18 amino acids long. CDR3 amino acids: CASTLQGHHSVNNSPLHF. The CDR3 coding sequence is TGTGCCAGCACCCTACAGGGGCATCATTCAGTTAATAATTCACCCCTCCACTTT.

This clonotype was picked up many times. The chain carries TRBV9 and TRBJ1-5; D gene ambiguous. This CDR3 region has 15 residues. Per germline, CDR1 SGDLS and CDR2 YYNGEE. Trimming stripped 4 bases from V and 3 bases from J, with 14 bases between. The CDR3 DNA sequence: TGTGCCAGCAGCATTACACCGACGCCCAATCAGCCCCAGCATTTT. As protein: CASSITPTPNQPQHF.

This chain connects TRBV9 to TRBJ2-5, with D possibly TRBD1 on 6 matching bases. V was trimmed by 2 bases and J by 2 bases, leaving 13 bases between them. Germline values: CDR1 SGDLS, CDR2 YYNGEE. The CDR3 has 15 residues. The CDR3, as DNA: TGTGCCAGCAGCGTCATGGGGGCAGAACAAGAGACCCAGTACTTC. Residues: CASSVMGAEQETQYF.

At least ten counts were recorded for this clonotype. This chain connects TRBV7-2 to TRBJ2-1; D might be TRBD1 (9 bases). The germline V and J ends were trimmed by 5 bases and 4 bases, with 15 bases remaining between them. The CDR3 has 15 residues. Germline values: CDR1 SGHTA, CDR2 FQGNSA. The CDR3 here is CASSRGGQGYNEQFF. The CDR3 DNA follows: TGTGCCAGCAGCCGGGGGGGACAGGGTTACAATGAGCAGTTCTTC. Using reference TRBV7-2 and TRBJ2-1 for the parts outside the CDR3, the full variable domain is GAGVSQSPSNKVTEKGKDVELRCDPISGHTALYWYRQSLGQGLEFLIYFQGNSAPDKSGLPSDRFSAERTGGSVSTLTIQRTQQEDSAVYLCASSRGGQGYNEQFFGPGTRLTVL.

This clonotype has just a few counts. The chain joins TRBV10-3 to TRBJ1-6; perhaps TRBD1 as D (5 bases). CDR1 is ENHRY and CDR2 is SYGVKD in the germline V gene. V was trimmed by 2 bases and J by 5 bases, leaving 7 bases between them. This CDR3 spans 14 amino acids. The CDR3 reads CAISEGTNNSPLHF. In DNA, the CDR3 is TGTGCCATCAGTGAGGGGACCAATAATTCACCCCTCCACTTT.

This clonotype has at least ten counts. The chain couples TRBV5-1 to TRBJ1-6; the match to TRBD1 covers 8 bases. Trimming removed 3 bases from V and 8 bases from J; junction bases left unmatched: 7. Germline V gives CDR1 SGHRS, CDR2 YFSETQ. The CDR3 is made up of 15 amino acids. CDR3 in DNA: TGCGCCAGCAGCTCGAGACAGGGGTCGGATTCACCCCTCCACTTT. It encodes CASSSRQGSDSPLHF.

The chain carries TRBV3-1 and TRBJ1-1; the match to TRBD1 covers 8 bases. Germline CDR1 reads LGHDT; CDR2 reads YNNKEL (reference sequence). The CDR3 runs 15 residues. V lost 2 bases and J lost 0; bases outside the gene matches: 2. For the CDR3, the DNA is TGTGCCAGCAGCCAACGACAGGGGCTGAACACTGAAGCTTTCTTT. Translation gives CASSQRQGLNTEAFF.

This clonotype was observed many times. The CDR3 coding sequence is TGTGCCAGCAGCCAAGTGGGACGGAGCTACGAGCAGTACTTC. Translation: CASSQVGRSYEQYF. J is TRBJ2-7 and V is TRBV14; the D call may be TRBD1 or TRBD2 (5 bases each). This CDR3 comprises 14 residues. Per germline, CDR1 SGHDN and CDR2 FVKESK. Trimming cost V 1 base and J 3 bases, with 10 bases left between them.

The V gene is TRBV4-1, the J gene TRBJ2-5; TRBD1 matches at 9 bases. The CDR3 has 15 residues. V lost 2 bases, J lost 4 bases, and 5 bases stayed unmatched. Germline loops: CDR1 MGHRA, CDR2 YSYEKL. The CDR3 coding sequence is TGCGCCAGCAGCCAAAAACAGGGGGCACGAGAGACCCAGTACTTC. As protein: CASSQKQGARETQYF.

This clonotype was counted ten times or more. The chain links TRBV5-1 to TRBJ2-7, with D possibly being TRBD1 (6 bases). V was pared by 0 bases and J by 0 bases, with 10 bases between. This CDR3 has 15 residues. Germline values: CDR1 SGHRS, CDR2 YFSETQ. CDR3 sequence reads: CASSLDTGTSYEQYF. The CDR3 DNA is TGCGCCAGCAGCTTGGATACAGGGACCTCCTACGAGCAGTACTTC.

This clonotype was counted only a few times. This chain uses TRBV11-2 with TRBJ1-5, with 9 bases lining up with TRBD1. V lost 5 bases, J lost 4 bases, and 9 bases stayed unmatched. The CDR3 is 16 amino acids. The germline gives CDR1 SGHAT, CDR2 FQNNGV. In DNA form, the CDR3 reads TGTGCCAGCAGCCAAGGGGGACAGGGAGGGAATCAGCCCCAGCATTTT. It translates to CASSQGGQGGNQPQHF.

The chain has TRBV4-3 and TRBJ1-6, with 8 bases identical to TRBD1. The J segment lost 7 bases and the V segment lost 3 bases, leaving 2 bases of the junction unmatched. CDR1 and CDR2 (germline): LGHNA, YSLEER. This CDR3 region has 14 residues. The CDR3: CASSQGTGNSPLHF. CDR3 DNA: TGCGCCAGCAGCCAGGGGACAGGCAATTCACCCCTCCACTTT.

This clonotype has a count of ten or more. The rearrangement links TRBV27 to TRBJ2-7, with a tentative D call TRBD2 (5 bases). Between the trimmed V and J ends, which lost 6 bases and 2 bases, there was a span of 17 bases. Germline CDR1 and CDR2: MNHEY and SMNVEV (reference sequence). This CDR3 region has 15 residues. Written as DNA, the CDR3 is TGTGCCAGCAGCTCAAGGACGTCCGGGGCCTACGAGCAGTACTTC. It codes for CASSSRTSGAYEQYF.

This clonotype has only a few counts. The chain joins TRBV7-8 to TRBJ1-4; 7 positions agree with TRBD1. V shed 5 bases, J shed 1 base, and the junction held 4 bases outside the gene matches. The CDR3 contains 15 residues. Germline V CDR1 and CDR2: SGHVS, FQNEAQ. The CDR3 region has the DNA TGTGCCAGCAGCCCCCGGACAGGAACTAATGAAAAACTGTTTTTT. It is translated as CASSPRTGTNEKLFF.

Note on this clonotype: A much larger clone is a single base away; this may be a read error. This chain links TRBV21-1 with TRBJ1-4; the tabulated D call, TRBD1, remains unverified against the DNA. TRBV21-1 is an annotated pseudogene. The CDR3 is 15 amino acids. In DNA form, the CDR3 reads TGTGCCAGCAGCAAAGATGCGTCGGGGGATGAAAAACTGTTTTTT. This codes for CASSKDASGDEKLFF.

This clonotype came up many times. In nucleotides, the CDR3 is TGTGCCATCAGACTAGCAGGGGGCTCATCGATTGGGAATGAGCAGTTCTTC. It yields the protein CAIRLAGGSSIGNEQFF. The V and J genes are TRBV10-3 and TRBJ2-1, with 8 bases matching TRBD1. The CDR3 is made up of 17 amino acids. Germline-derived CDR1 and CDR2 are ENHRY and SYGVKD. The trim removed 6 bases at V and 7 bases at J, leaving 17 bases unmatched.

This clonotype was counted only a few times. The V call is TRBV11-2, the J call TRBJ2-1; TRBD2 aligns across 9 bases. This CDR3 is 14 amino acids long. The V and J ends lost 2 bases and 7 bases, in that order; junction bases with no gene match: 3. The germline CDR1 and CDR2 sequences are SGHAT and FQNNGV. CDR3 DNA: TGTGCCAGCAGCTTACTTCTAGCGGGAAATGAGCAGTTCTTC. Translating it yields CASSLLLAGNEQFF.

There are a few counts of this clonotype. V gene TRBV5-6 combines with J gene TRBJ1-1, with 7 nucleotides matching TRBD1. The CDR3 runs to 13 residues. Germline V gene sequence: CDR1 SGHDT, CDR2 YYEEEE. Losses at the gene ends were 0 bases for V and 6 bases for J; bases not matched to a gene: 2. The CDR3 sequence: CASSLAGTAEAFF. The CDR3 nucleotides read TGTGCCAGCAGCTTGGCAGGGACAGCTGAAGCTTTCTTT.

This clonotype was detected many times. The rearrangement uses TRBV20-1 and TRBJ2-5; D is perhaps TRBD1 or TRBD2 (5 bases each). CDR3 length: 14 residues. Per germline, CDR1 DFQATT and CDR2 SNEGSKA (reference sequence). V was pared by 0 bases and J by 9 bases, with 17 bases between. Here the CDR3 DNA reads TGCAGTGCTAGAGATCTAGGGACCCTACGAGCCCAGTACTTC. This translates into CSARDLGTLRAQYF.

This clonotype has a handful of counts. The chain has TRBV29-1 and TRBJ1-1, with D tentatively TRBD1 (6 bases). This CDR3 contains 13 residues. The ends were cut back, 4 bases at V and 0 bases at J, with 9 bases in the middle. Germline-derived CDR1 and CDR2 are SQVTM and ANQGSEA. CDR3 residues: CSVVGTLNTEAFF. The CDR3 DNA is TGCAGCGTTGTGGGGACACTGAACACTGAAGCTTTCTTT.

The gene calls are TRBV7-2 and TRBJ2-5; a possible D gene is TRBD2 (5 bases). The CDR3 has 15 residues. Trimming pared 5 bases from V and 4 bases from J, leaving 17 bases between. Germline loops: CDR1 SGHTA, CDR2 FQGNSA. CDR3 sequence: CASSPAPGTGETQYF. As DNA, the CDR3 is TGTGCCAGCAGCCCCGCCCCGGGAACTGGAGAGACCCAGTACTTC.